This TCR beta chain was captured by sequencing in a study of T-cell reconstitution after alpha-beta-depleted transplantation in children (TCRdb year 2016). For the wider study: Using TCR repertoire profiling, the study followed T-cell immune reconstitution in a quantitative way in children after TCRalphabeta/CD19-depleted allogeneic hematopoietic cell transplantation.

The method was PCR. TCRdb names Illumina HiSeq 2500 as the instrument used. TCR libraries were prepared with molecular barcoding, using unique molecular identifiers to normalize TCRbeta repertoire quantification. TCRdb handled the public reads itself, with Q25 trimming in fastp and clone calling in MiXCR, and kept productive beta chains. Each CDR3 protein appears once, grouped with its most common genes and DNA. Here the sample has about 400,000 distinct CDR3 sequences; roughly 20% occur a single time. The top ten constitute less than 4.5% of the sample. As to this clonotype: What antigen it recognizes has not been identified. No much larger clonotype is one base removed from it; base qualities were not supplied.

This clonotype was obtained from a human donor who donated a stem cell graft to a child with acute myeloid leukemia. The sample in question was PBMCs from the stem cell graft donor, obtained from the stem cell graft.

The nucleotide sequence reads TGTGCCAGCAGCCAAGAGAACCTCGCCTCCTACGAGCAGTACTTC. It specifies CASSQENLASYEQYF. The rearranged chain carries TRBV3-1 and TRBJ2-7; no D gene call is confident. Taken from the germline V gene (reference sequence), the CDR1 and CDR2 loops are LGHDT and YNNKEL. The trim is 0 bases for V and 0 bases for J, with a gap of 9 bases between the germline ends. Its CDR3 holds 15 amino acids, cysteine through phenylalanine. Here the CDR3 DNA is all that survives: 45 bases in frame from base 1.